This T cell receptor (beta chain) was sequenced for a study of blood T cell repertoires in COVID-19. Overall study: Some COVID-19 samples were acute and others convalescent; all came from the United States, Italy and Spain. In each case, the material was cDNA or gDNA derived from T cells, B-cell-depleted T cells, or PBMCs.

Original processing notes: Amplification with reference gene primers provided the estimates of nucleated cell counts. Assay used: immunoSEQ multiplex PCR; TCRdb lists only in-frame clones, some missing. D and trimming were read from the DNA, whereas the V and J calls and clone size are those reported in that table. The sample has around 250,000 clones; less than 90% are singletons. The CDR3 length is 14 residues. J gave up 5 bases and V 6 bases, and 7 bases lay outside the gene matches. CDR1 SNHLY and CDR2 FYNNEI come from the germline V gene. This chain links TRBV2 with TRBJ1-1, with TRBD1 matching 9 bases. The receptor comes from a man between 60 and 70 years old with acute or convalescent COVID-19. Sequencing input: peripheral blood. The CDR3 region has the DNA TGTGCCAGCAGGACCGGACAGGGGAGAACTGAAGCTTTCTTT. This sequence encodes CASRTGQGRTEAFF.